This entry features one TCR beta chain sequence. Its antigen is as yet unknown. Germline values: CDR1 SGHVS, CDR2 FQNEAQ. The CDR3 spans 16 residues. Assay used: immunoSEQ multiplex PCR; TCRdb lists only in-frame clones, some missing. Among approximately 2.1 million clones, over 90% were seen once, and the ten largest hold about 0.39%. The entry originates in a study of shared clonotypes between healthy human individuals. Study-wide findings and caveats: Around 5% was the fraction of naive CD4 clonotypes found shared across a few donors.

V gene TRBV7-8 combines with J gene TRBJ2-5; 8 positions agree with TRBD2. The DNA end is a closer match to TRBJ2-7, so the J assignment may be wrong. This TCR was sampled from a man between 18 and 29 years old in good health. Some clones in this sample may be carry-over from other donors' samples. Sequencing was carried out using naive CD4+ T cells from PBMCs. Subset given: CD45RA+ positively selected. The CDR3 reads CASSSRGGRDTYEQYF. CDR3 sequence (DNA): TGTGCCAGCAGCTCCCGGGGGGGTAGAGATACCTACGAGCAGTACTTC.